This T cell receptor (beta chain) was observed in a study of OX40 agonist ivuxolimab in advanced cancers. Overall study results and limits: Average numbers of expanded clones were greater in CD8+ T cells than in CD4+. At 0.1 to 3.0 mg/kg and by week 6, CD4+ and CD8+ T cells in the blood had expanded clonally. Among expanded peripheral T cells, antigen specificity went undetermined.

Note on this clone: Its antigen remains unidentified.

The protocol was immunoSEQ multiplex PCR, while the TCRdb copy is restricted to in-frame clones and leaves out a portion. The sample includes about 49,000 clones, 84% of them seen just once. The TCR was taken from an adult with an advanced solid tumor such as melanoma, head and neck, liver or kidney cancer. The source material was CD4+ or CD8+ T cells sorted from blood, sampled in a trial of the OX40 agonist ivuxolimab.

Here the CDR3 DNA reads TGTGCCAGCAGCCGACAGGCCCTTATCTCTGGGGCCAACGTCCTGACTTTC. Protein: CASSRQALISGANVLTF. The chain couples TRBV13 to TRBJ2-6; D might be TRBD1 (6 bases). The germline CDR1 and CDR2 sequences are PRHDT and FYEKMQ (reference sequence). The V end lost 5 bases, the J end lost 0 bases, and 14 bases lay between the germline ends. This CDR3 is built from 17 residues. The whole variable domain, remainder taken from reference TRBV13 and TRBJ2-6, is AAGVIQSPRHLIKEKRETATLKCYPIPRHDTVYWYQQGPGQDPQFLISFYEKMQSDKGSIPDRFSAQQFSDYHSELNMSSLELGDSALYFCASSRQALISGANVLTFGAGSRLTVL.